This T cell receptor beta chain originates from a study of blood T cell repertoires in COVID-19. On the study more broadly: Donors in the United States, Italy and Spain gave samples during acute or convalescent COVID-19. PBMCs, B-cell-depleted T cells, or T cells provided the cDNA or gDNA that made up the material.

Per the authors' pipeline: Reference gene primer amplification gave estimated nucleated cell counts. TCRdb's copy holds only in-frame clones and misses some; the assay was immunoSEQ multiplex PCR. V, J and clone size reflect that table, while D and trimming were determined from the DNA. The table shows tens of thousands of clones, with roughly 87% occurring only once. CDR1 is KGHSH, CDR2 LQKENI, per germline. Trimming removed 10 bases at V and 6 bases at J, with 13 bases between. The CDR3 consists of 13 residues. This clone was counted once. The chain couples TRBV18 to TRBJ1-6, with D possibly matching TRBD1 (5 bases). Sequenced input: peripheral blood. The TCR comes from a woman in her sixties or seventies with acute or convalescent COVID-19. The CDR3 region is CATTGQFNSPLHF. The CDR3 region has the DNA TGTGCCACCACAGGACAATTTAATTCACCCCTCCACTTT.